This T cell receptor beta chain is drawn from a study of T cells in Graves' hyperthyroidism and ophthalmopathy. Regions amplified from RNA transcripts were the TCR beta CDR3 regions. During a first-round RT-PCR of the TCR CDR3, the HTBI primer set was used. TCRdb re-analysed the multiplex PCR reads in MiXCR, keeping a single row per CDR3 protein. The data show approximately 500,000 distinct CDR3 sequences, just over 45% seen once. The CDR3 loop spans 13 amino acids. Trimming removed 6 bases at V and 1 base at J, with 9 bases between. Sequencing was done on a sample of peripheral blood or thyroid tissue (not recorded which). The chain recombines TRBV12-3 or TRBV12-4 with TRBJ2-5, with D maybe TRBD1 (6 bases). This TCR was recovered from a woman aged 18-35 years with Graves' hyperthyroidism. The chain's CDR3 is CASRTGRQETQYF. The CDR3 DNA reads as TGTGCCAGCAGGACAGGCCGCCAAGAGACCCAGTACTTC.